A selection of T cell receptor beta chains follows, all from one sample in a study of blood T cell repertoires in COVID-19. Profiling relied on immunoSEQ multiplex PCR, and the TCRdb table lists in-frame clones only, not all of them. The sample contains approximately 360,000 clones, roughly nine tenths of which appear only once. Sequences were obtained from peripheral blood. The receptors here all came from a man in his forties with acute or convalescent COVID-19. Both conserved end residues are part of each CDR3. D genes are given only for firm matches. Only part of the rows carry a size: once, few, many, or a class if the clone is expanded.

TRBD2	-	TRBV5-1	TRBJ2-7	TGCGCCAGCAGCTTCCGGACTAGTATGGGAGGGCAGTACTTC	CASSFRTSMGGQYF
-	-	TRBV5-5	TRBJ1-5	TGTGCCAGCAGCTTGTGGGGGGGTACAGAGCAGCCCCAGCATTTT	CASSLWGGTEQPQHF
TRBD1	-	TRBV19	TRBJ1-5	TGTGCCAGTAGGCAGGGGGGATACTATAGCAATCAGCCCCAGCATTTT	CASRQGGYYSNQPQHF
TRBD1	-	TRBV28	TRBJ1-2	TGTGCCAGCAGTGTGTGGTCCACAGGGGACTATGGCTACACCTTC	CASSVWSTGDYGYTF
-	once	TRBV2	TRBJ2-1	TGTGCCAGCATCCGGGACAGCGGGAATGAGCAGTTCTTC	CASIRDSGNEQFF
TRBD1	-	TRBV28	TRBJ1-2	TGTGCCGCACAGGGGGCTACTACCCGCTATGGCTACACCTTC	CAAQGATTRYGYTF
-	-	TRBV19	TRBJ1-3	TGTGCCAGTCCACACCCCTCTGGAAACACCATATATTTT	CASPHPSGNTIYF
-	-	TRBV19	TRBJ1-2	TGTGCCAGTAGTGCCCCGGAAGTAGCTGGCTATGGCTACACCTTC	CASSAPEVAGYGYTF
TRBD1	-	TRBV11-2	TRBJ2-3	TGTGCCAGCAGCCTGGTGGGGCGGGACAGGGGACCAGATACGCAGTATTTT	CASSLVGRDRGPDTQYF
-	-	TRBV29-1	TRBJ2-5	TGCAGCGTTGAAGCTAGCATTGCGGGGGAGACCCAGTACTTC	CSVEASIAGETQYF
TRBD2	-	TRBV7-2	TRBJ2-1	TGTGCCAGCAGCTTATCGTTCCTAGCGGGAGGGCGTTCCTACAATGAGCAGTTCTTC	CASSLSFLAGGRSYNEQFF
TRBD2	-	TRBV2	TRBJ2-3	TGTGCCAGCAGTTCGTACCCGGGGGGGATCAGCACAGATACGCAGTATTTT	CASSSYPGGISTDTQYF
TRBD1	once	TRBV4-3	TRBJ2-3	TGCGCCAGCAGCCAAGGGACAGGGCTGGATACGCAGTATTTT	CASSQGTGLDTQYF
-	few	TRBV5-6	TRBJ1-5	TGTGCCAGCAGCTCTGCAGGGGTTCACAATCAGCCCCAGCATTTT	CASSSAGVHNQPQHF
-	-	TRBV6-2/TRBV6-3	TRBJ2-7	TGTGCCAGCAGTTGGGACACCCTGGGCTCCTACGAGCAGTACTTC	CASSWDTLGSYEQYF
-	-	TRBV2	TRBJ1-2	TGTGCCAGCAGTACCCCGGGACAACCACACTACACCTTC	CASSTPGQPHYTF
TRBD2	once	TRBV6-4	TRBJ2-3	TGTGCCAGCAGTGACGGTACTAGCGGGAGAACAGATACGCAGTATTTT	CASSDGTSGRTDTQYF